The entry below describes one T cell receptor (beta chain). V was pared by 6 bases and J by 9 bases, with 7 bases of the junction left unmatched. The CDR3 contains 14 residues. The V gene's germline CDR1 is SNHLY and CDR2 FYNNEI. The sample belongs to a study of blood T cell repertoires in COVID-19. About the study: Nucleic acid was either cDNA or gDNA, and it came from T cells, B-cell-depleted T cells, or PBMCs.

Produced via immunoSEQ multiplex PCR; TCRdb's table is partial and in-frame only. Among more than 150,000 clones listed, approximately 90% were seen once. The TCR comes from a man in his forties or fifties with acute or convalescent COVID-19. The chain is built from TRBV2 and TRBJ1-4; 10 bases align to TRBD1. The source material was peripheral blood. Written as DNA, the CDR3 is TGTGCCAGCAGGGGTGGACAGGGGGGGAAAAAACTGTTTTTT. It specifies CASRGGQGGKKLFF.